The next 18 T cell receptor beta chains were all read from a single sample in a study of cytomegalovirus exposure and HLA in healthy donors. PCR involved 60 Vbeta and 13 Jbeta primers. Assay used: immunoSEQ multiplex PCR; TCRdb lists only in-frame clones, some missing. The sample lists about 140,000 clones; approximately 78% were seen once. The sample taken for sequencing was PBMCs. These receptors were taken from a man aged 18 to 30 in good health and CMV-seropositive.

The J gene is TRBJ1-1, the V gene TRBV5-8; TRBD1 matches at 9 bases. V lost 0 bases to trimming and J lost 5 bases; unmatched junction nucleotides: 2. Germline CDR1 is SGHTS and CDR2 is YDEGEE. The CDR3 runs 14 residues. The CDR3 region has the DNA TGTGCCAGCAGCTTGGGGACAGGGGTGACTGAAGCTTTCTTT. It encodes CASSLGTGVTEAFF.

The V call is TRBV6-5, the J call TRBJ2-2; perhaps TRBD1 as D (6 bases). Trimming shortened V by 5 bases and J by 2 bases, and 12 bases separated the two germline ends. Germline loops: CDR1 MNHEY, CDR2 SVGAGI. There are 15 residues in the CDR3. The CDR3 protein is CASSAGTYNTGELFF. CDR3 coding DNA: TGTGCCAGCAGTGCCGGGACATATAACACCGGGGAGCTGTTTTTT.

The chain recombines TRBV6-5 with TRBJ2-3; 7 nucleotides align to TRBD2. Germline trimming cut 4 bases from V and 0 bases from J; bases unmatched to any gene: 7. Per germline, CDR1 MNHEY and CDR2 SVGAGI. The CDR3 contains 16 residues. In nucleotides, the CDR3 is TGTGCCAGCAGTTCCTTGAGCGGGAAGAGCACAGATACGCAGTATTTT. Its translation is CASSSLSGKSTDTQYF.

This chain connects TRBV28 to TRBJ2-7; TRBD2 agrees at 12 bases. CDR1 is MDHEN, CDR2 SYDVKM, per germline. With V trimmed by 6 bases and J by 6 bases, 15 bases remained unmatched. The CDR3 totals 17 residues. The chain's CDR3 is CASSYPPSGRVTLEQYF. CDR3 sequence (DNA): TGTGCCAGCAGCTATCCGCCTAGCGGGAGGGTTACGCTCGAGCAGTACTTC. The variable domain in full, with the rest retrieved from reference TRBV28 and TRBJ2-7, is DVKVTQSSRYLVKRTGEKVFLECVQDMDHENMFWYRQDPGLGLRLIYFSYDVKMKEKGDIPEGYSVSREKKERFSLILESASTNQTSMYLCASSYPPSGRVTLEQYFGPGTRLTVT.

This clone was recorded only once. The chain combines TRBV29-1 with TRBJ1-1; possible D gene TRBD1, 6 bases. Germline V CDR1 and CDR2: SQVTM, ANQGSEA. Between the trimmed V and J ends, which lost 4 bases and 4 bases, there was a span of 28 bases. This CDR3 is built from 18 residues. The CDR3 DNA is TGCAGCGTTGTAAGTTTTCAGGGGCTCGGACAAAGCCGCACTGAAGCTTTCTTT. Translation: CSVVSFQGLGQSRTEAFF.

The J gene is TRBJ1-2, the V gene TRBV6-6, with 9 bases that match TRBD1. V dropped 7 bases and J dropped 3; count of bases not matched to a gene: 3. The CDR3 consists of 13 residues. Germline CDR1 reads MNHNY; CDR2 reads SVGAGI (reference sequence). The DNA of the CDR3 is TGTGCCAGCAACGACAGGGGGGACTATGGCTACACCTTC. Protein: CASNDRGDYGYTF.

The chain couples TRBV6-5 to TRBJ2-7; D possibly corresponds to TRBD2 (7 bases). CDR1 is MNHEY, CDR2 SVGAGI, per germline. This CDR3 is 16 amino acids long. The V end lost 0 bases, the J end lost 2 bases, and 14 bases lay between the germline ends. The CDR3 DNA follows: TGTGCCAGCAGTTACTCGGCGGGGGCACGCACCTACGAGCAGTACTTC. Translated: CASSYSAGARTYEQYF.

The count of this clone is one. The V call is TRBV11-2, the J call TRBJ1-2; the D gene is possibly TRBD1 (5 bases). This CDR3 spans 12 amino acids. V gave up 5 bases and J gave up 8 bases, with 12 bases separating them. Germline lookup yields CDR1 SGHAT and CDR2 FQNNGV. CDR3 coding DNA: TGTGCCAGCAGCGATGCAGGGATCGGCTACACCTTC. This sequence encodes CASSDAGIGYTF.

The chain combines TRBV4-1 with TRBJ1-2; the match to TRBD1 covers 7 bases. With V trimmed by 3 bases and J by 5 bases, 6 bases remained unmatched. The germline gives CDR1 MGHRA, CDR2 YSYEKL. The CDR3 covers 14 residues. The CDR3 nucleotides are TGCGCCAGCAGCCAGACAGGGACGGTTTATGGCTACACCTTC. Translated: CASSQTGTVYGYTF.

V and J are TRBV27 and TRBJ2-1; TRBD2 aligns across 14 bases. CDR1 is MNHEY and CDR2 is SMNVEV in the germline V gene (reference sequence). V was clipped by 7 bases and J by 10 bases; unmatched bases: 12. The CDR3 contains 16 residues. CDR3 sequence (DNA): TGTGCCAGCACCCAAGAGGGACTAGCGGGAGAAGGGGAGCAGTTCTTC. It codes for CASTQEGLAGEGEQFF.

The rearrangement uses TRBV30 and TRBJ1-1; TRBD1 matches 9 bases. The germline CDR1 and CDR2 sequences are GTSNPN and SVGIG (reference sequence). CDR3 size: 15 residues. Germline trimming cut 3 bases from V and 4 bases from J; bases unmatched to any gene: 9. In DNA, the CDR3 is TGTGCCTGGAGCCACCCAGGGACAGGGAGCACTGAAGCTTTCTTT. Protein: CAWSHPGTGSTEAFF. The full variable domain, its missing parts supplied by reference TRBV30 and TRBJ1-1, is SQTIHQWPATLVQPVGSPLSLECTVEGTSNPNLYWYRQAAGRGLQLLFYSVGIGQISSEVPQNLSASRPQDRQFILSSKKLLLSDSGFYLCAWSHPGTGSTEAFFGQGTRLTVV.

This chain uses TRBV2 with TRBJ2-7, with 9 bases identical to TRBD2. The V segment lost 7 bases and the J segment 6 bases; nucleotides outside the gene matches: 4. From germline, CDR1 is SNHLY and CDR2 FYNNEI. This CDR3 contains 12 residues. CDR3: CASTGLAGEQYF. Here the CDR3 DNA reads TGTGCCAGCACGGGACTAGCCGGCGAGCAGTACTTC.

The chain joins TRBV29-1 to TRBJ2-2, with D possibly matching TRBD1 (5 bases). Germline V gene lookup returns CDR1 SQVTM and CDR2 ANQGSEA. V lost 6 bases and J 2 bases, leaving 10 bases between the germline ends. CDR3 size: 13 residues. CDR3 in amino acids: CSVTQENTGELFF. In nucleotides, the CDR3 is TGCAGCGTGACACAGGAAAACACCGGGGAGCTGTTTTTT.

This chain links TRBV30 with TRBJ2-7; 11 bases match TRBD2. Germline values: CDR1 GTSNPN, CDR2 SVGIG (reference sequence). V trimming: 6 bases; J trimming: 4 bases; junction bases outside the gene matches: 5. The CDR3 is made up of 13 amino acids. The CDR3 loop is CACITSGSYEQYF. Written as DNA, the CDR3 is TGTGCCTGCATAACTAGCGGGAGTTACGAGCAGTACTTC.

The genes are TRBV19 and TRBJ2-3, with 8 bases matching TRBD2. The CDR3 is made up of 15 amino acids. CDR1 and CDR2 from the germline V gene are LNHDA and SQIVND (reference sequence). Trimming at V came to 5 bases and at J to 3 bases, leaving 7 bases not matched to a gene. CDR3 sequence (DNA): TGTGCCAGTAGTTTTAGCGGGGTCAGAACAGATACGCAGTATTTT. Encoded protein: CASSFSGVRTDTQYF.

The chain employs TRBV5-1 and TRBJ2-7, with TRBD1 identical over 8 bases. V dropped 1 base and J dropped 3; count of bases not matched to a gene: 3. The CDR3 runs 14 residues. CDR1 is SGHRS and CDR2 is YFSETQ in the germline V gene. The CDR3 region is CASSLSDRGYEQYF. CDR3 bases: TGCGCCAGCAGCTTGAGTGACAGGGGCTACGAGCAGTACTTC.

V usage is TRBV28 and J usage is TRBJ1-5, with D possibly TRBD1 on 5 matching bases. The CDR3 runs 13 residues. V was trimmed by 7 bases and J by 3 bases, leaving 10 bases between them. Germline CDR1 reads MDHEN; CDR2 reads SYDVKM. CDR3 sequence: CASTDRFNQPQHF. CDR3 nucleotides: TGTGCCAGCACCGACAGATTCAATCAGCCCCAGCATTTT.

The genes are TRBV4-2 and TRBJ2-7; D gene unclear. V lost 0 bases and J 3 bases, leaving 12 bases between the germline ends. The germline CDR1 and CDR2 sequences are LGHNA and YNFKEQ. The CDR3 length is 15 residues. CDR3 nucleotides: TGTGCCAGCAGCCAAGATCGGAACAGCTTCTACGAGCAGTACTTC. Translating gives CASSQDRNSFYEQYF.